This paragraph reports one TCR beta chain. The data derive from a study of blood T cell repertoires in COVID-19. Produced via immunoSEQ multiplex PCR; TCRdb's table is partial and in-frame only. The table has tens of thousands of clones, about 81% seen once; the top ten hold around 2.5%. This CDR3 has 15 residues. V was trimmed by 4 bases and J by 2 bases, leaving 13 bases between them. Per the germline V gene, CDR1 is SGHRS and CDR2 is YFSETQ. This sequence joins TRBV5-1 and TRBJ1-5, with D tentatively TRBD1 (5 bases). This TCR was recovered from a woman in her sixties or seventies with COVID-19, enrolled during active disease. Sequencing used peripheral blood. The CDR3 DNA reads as TGCGCCAGCAGCGCCGGACCGGGGGGCAATCAGCCCCAGCATTTT. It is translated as CASSAGPGGNQPQHF.